This paragraph reports one T cell receptor (beta chain). Antigen specificity is unknown. This PCR relied on a set of 60 Vbeta primers and 13 Jbeta primers. Profiled with immunoSEQ multiplex PCR; TCRdb holds only in-frame clones, not every one. The sample holds approximately 130,000 clones, about four fifths seen once. The sample comes from a study of cytomegalovirus exposure and HLA in healthy donors. Study details: Earlier work reported approximately 110 million unique TCR beta sequences from 150 million to 200 million T cells.

Study results and caveats: Rare sequences made up most TCRs, while some public TCRs were found in many donors.

This receptor was identified in a male donor in good health and CMV-seronegative. The sequenced material came from PBMCs.

The CDR3 protein is CVGQANGYTF. In nucleotides, the CDR3 is TGTGTTGGACAGGCAAATGGCTACACCTTC. The genes are TRBV7-7 and TRBJ1-2; 7 bases map to TRBD1. The CDR3 loop spans 10 amino acids. CDR1 is SSHAT and CDR2 is FNYEAQ in the germline V gene (reference sequence).